A selection of T cell receptor beta chains follows, all from one sample in a study of OX40 agonist ivuxolimab in advanced cancers. Only in-frame clones appear in the TCRdb table, and some are missing; sequencing was by immunoSEQ multiplex PCR. This sample has roughly 73,000 clones, with around 80% found just once. This specimen consisted of CD4+ or CD8+ T cells sorted from blood, obtained in a trial of the OX40 agonist ivuxolimab. Every receptor here comes from an adult with an advanced solid tumor such as melanoma, head and neck, liver or kidney cancer. The CDR3 runs from the conserved cysteine through the conserved F or W. Fields, in order: V gene, D gene, J gene, CDR3 protein. The D gene is left open where the match is weak.

>TRBV5-6|-|TRBJ2-1
CASSPIGGGREQFF
>TRBV27|TRBD1|TRBJ1-2
CASSFWPGQGSANYGYTF
>TRBV2|-|TRBJ1-2
CASSPRGTLSSDYGYTF
>TRBV5-5|-|TRBJ2-5
CASSARVPETQYF
>TRBV18|-|TRBJ1-1
CASSPPASKNTEAFF
>TRBV5-6|-|TRBJ1-2
CASSLGRIYYGYTF
>TRBV6-6|-|TRBJ2-1
CASSYGGTDNEQFF
>TRBV14|-|TRBJ2-7
CASSLRTQSSYEQYF
>TRBV29-1|-|TRBJ1-5
CSVVGENNQPQHF
>TRBV10-1|-|TRBJ2-2
CASSSVGGELFF
>TRBV2|TRBD2|TRBJ2-5
CASSEFATGGETQYF
>TRBV19|-|TRBJ2-1
CASRDTGLHEQFF
>TRBV5-6|-|TRBJ1-2
CASSSVRQGYTF
>TRBV7-2|TRBD2|TRBJ2-7
CASSQGLGSGAEQYF
>TRBV19|-|TRBJ2-1
CASSSDRSSYNEQFF
>TRBV9|-|TRBJ2-1
CASSARLEGNEQFF
>TRBV7-2|-|TRBJ2-3
CASSLGTSTDTQYF
>TRBV5-4|-|TRBJ1-2
CASSFPGQTYGYTF
>TRBV6-1|-|TRBJ1-4
CASSERRDAEKLFF
>TRBV7-2|TRBD2|TRBJ2-3
CASGLAGGPGTDTQYF